This TCR beta chain was found in a study of shared clonotypes between healthy human individuals. From germline, CDR1 is SGDLS and CDR2 YYNGEE. This CDR3 has 14 residues. V lost 3 bases, J lost 0 bases, and 7 bases lay in between. The authors loaded around 200 ng DNA, about 30,000 T cell genomes, into sorted-subset replicate PCRs. Per the original data handling: Quality scores were absent from the junction-only immunoSEQ sequences, so filtering differed. The protocol was immunoSEQ multiplex PCR, while the TCRdb copy is restricted to in-frame clones and leaves out a portion. V and J calls and clone size are given by that table; D and trimming were obtained from the DNA. Seen here are over 2 million clones, roughly 96% observed once, and the top ten hold roughly 0.13%.

Sample: naive CD4+ T cells sorted from blood. The subset denotes: CD45RA+ positively selected. The receptor was derived from a man between 18 and 35 years old in good health. The genes are TRBV9 and TRBJ1-5; possibly TRBD1 for D (6 bases). The CDR3: CASSGQDSNQPQHF. The CDR3 nucleotides read TGTGCCAGCAGCGGACAGGATAGCAATCAGCCCCAGCATTTT. Full variable domain (remainder filled in from reference TRBV9 and TRBJ1-5): DSGVTQTPKHLITATGQRVTLRCSPRSGDLSVYWYQQSLDQGLQFLIQYYNGEERAKGNILERFSAQQFPDLHSELNLSSLELGDSALYFCASSGQDSNQPQHFGDGTRLSIL.